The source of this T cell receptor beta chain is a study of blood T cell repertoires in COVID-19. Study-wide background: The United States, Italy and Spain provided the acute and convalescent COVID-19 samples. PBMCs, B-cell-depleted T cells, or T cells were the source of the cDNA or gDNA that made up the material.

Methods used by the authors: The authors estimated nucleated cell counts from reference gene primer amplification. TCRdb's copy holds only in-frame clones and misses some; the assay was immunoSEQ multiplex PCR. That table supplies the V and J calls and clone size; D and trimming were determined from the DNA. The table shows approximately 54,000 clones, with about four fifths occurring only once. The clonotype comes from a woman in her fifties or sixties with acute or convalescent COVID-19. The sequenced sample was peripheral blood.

CDR3 loop: CSARDSPDQPQHF. The CDR3 nucleotides are TGCAGCGCACGGGACAGCCCAGATCAGCCCCAGCATTTT. V usage is TRBV29-1 and J usage is TRBJ1-5, with 7 positions matching TRBD1. V lost 7 bases and J lost 5; bases outside the gene matches: 8. The germline V gene encodes CDR1 SQVTM and CDR2 ANQGSEA. The CDR3 covers 13 residues.